The entry that follows covers one T cell receptor (beta chain) sequence. Its antigen is not yet known. Per-nucleotide qualities are absent, and no much larger clonotype sits a single base away. This sample is part of a study of multiple sclerosis patients with progressive multifocal leukoencephalopathy (dated by TCRdb to the late 2010s). Broadly, across the study: Peripheral T and B cells were examined in MS patients who went on to develop PML (4 under natalizumab, 1 after alemtuzumab) as well as in treated patients who did not. The study was designed to detect JC virus-specific or public T-cell expansions arising at the time of PML onset. From before therapy, through 6 and 12 months, up to PML onset, two natalizumab-treated patients who later developed PML were tracked longitudinally.

The time point label here, explained by the study, means: approximately 12 months of natalizumab therapy. According to the study, the label for this sample's treatment or condition signals: on natalizumab therapy at sampling. Roughly five MS patients treated with natalizumab who did not develop PML were sampled longitudinally as controls. Interferon beta had previously been received by all listed patients, and all PML patients were female. Blood samples for T1 were taken at 6 months of natalizumab therapy, and blood samples for T2 were taken at 12 months of natalizumab therapy. Ficoll-Hypaque density gradient centrifugation was used to isolate peripheral blood mononuclear cells. The CDR3, cysteine through phenylalanine, is 14 amino acids long. Only the CDR3 part of the read is kept: 42 bases, read in frame from the first base. V was cut back by 5 bases and J by 0 bases, leaving a gap of 8 bases between them. CDR1 and CDR2, looked up from the germline V gene (reference sequence), are SGHAT and FQDESV.

The immunoSEQ two-step multiplex PCR at survey-level depth was used to amplify TRB CDR3 regions from genomic DNA. Each PCR was spiked with synthetic inline TR CDR3 controls spanning all V-J pairings to estimate template counts and remove amplification bias. Reads went through processing to reduce amplification and sequencing bias, and quantification was done against synthetic TR CDR3 analogs. As for the original processing: Raw data were processed in ImmunoSEQ Analyzer, with out-of-frame sequences and CDR3s containing stop codons removed, and gene names were assigned according to IMGT nomenclature. Repertoire diversity was summarized as normalized Shannon entropy, defined as 1 minus Pielou's evenness. TRB sequences were treated as identical only when sharing V gene, J gene and CDR3. Public PML clonotypes were CDR3s shared by two or more PML-onset samples but absent earlier, in controls, and in public databases. Positional CDR3 amino acid composition was analyzed in Skylign with the observed count method. Not all clones reach the TCRdb copy of this immuneACCESS table, which keeps in-frame sequences only. Checked studies attribute under half of the gap to unresolved V genes and leave the rest unexplained. V, J and clone size were drawn from that table, and D and trimming were deduced from the DNA. Present in this sample are 25,000 to 30,000 clones, roughly 90% of which were seen just once. About 1.3% of the sample is in the top ten clones.

Results and caveats for the whole study, not just this receptor: The analysis covered only peripheral blood, although cerebrospinal fluid or brain lymphocytes might be more informative for natalizumab-associated PML. TRB clones with frequency above 0.5% were observed only in PML patients, but the clones expanded at PML onset were found to be already present before and during natalizumab therapy. When PML developed, neither common TRBV or TRBJ gene usage nor preferential TRBV-TRBJ pairings were detected. Because the cohort was small and descriptive, it remained unclear whether the findings reflect JC virus infection or general immunocompromise. In most PML patients, lower normalized Shannon entropy suggested less diverse TRB repertoires, while the natalizumab-treated controls had values close to 1.

The sequences come from PBMCs, collected from a patient treated with natalizumab. The receptor was derived from a human donor with multiple sclerosis. The rearranged segments are TRBV11-1 and TRBJ1-3, with no D gene named confidently. The CDR3 sequence is CASSQLLSGNTIYF. The bases are TGTGCCAGCAGCCAATTACTCTCTGGAAACACCATATATTTT.